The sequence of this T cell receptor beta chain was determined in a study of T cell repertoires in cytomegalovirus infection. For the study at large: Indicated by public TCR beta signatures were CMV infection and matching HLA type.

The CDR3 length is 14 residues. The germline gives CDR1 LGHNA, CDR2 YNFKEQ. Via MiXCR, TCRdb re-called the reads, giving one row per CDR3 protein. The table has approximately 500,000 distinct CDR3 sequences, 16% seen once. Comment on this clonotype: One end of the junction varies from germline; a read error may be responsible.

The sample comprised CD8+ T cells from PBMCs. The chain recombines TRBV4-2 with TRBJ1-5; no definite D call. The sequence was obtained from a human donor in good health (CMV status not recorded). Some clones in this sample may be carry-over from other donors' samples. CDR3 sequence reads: CASSQDSPAQPQDF. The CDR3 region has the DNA TGTGCCAGCAGCCAAGATAGTCCCGCTCAGCCCCAGGATTTT.